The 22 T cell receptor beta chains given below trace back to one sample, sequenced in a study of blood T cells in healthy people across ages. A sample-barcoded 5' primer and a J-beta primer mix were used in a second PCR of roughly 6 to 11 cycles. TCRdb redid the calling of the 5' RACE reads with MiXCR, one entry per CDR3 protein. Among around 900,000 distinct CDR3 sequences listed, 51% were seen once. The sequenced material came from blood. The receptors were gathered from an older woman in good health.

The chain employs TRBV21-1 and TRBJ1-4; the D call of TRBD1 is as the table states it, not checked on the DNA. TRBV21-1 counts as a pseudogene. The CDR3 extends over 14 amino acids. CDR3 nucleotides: TGTGCCAGCAGCCCTCCGGGAGCTAATGAAAAACTGTTTTTT. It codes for CASSPPGANEKLFF.

CDR3 sequence reads: CASSPRTGEFEAFF. In DNA form, the CDR3 reads TGTGCCAGCAGCCCACGGACAGGGGAGTTTGAAGCTTTCTTT. The chain recombines TRBV7-8 with TRBJ1-1; TRBD1 matches at 9 bases. Unmatched junction bases numbered 8, after V lost 5 bases and J lost 7 bases. The CDR3 has 14 amino acids. CDR1 is SGHVS and CDR2 is FQNEAQ in the germline V gene.

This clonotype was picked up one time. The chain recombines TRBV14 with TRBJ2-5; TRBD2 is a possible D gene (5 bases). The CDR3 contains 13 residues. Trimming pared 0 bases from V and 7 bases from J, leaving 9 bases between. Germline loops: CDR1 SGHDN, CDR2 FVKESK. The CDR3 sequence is CASSQDGIGTQYF. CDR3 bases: TGTGCCAGCAGCCAAGACGGGATAGGGACCCAGTACTTC.

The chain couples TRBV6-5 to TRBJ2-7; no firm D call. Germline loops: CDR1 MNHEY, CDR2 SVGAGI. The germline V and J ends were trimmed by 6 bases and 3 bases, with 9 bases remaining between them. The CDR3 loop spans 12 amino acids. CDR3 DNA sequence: TGTGCCAGCAGGGCGGCGGACTACGAGCAGTACTTC. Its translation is CASRAADYEQYF.

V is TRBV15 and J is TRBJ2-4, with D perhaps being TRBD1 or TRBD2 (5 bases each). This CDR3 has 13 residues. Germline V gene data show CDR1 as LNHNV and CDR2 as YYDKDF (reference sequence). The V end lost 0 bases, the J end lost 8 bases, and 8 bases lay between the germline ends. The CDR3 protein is CATSRDRGDIQYF. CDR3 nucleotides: TGTGCCACCAGCAGAGATAGGGGAGACATTCAGTACTTC.

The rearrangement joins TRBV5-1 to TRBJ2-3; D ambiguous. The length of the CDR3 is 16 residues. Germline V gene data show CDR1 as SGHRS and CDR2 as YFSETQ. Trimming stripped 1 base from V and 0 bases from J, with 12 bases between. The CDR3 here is CASSLYLATSTDTQYF. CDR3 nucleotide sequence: TGCGCCAGCAGCTTGTATTTGGCAACTAGCACAGATACGCAGTATTTT.

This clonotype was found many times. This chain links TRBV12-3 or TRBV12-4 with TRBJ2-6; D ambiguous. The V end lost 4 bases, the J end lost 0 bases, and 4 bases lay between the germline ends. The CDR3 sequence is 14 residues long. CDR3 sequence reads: CASSSHSGANVLTF. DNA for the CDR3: TGTGCCAGCAGTTCGCACTCTGGGGCCAACGTCCTGACTTTC.

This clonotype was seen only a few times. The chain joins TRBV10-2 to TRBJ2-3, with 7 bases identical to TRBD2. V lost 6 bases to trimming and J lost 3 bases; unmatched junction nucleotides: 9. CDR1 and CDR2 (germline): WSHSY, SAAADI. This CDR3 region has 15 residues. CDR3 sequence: CASSGASGGTDTQYF. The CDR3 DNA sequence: TGCGCCAGCAGCGGGGCTAGCGGAGGGACAGATACGCAGTATTTT.

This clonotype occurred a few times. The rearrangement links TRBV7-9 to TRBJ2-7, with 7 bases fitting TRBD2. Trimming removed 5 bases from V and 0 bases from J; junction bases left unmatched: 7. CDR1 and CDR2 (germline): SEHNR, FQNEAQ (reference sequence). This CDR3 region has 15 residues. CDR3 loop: CASSRGTTSSYEQYF. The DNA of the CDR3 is TGTGCCAGCAGCCGCGGGACTACGAGCTCCTACGAGCAGTACTTC.

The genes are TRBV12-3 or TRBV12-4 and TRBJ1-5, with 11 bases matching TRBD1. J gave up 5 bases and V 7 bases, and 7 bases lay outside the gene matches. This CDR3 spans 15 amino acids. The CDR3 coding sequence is TGTGCCAGCAACAGCGGGACAGGGGGGGATCAGCCCCAGCATTTT. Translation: CASNSGTGGDQPQHF.

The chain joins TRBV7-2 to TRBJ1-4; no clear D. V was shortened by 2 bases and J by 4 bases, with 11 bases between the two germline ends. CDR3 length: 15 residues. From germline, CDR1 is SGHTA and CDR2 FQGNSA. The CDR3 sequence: CASSLTVGSNEKLFF. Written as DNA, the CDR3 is TGTGCCAGCAGCTTAACCGTCGGAAGTAATGAAAAACTGTTTTTT.

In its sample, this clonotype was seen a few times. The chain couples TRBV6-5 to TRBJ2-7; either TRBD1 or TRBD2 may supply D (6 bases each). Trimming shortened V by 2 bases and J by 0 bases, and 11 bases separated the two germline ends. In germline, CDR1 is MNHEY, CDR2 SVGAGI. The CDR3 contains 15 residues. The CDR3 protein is CASSYAGGGSYEQYF. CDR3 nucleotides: TGTGCCAGCAGTTACGCCGGGGGCGGCTCCTACGAGCAGTACTTC.

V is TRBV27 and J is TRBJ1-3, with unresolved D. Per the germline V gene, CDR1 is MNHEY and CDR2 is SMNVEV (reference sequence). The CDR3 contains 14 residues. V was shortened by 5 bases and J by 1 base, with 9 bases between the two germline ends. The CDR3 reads CASSQNPSGNTIYF. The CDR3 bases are TGTGCCAGCAGTCAAAACCCATCTGGAAACACCATATATTTT.

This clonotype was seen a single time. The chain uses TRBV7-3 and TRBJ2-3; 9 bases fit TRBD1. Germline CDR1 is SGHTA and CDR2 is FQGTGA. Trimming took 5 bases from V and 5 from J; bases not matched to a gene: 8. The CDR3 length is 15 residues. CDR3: CASSINRGHGDTQYF. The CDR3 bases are TGTGCCAGCAGCATAAACAGGGGGCATGGAGATACGCAGTATTTT.

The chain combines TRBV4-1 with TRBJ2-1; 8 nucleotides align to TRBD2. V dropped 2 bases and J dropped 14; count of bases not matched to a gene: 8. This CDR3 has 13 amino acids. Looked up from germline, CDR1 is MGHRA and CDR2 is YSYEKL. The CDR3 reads CASSQLYSGTKFF. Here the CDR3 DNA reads TGCGCCAGCAGCCAACTATATAGCGGGACAAAGTTCTTC.

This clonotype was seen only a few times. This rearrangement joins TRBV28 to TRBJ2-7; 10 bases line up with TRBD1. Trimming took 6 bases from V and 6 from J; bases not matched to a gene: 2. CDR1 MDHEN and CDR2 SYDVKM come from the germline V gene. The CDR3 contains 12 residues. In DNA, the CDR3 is TGTGCCAGCAGGACAGGGGGCCGCGAGCAGTACTTC. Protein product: CASRTGGREQYF.

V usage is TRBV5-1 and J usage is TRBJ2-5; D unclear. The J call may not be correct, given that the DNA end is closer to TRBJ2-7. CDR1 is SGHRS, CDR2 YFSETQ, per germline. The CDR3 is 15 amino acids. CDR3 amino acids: CASSLADVGLYEQYF. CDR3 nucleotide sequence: TGCGCCAGCAGCTTGGCCGATGTGGGCCTATACGAGCAGTACTTC.

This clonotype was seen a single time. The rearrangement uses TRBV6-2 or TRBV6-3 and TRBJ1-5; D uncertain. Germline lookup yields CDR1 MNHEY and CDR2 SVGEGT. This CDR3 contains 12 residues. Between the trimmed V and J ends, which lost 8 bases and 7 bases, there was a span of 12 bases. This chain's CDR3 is CASGLGWQPQHF. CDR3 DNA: TGTGCCAGCGGCCTGGGGTGGCAGCCCCAGCATTTT.

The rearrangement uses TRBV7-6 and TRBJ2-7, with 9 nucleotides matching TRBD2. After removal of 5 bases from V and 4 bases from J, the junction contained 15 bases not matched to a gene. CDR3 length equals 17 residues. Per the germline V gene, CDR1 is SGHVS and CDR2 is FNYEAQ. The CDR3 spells CASSRSTVAGDSYEQYF. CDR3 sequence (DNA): TGTGCCAGCAGCCGCTCGACAGTAGCGGGAGACTCTTACGAGCAGTACTTC.

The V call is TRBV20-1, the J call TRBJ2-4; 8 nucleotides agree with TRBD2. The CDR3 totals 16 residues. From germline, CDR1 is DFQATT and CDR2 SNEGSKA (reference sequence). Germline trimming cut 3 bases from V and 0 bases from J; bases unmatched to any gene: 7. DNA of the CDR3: TGCAGTGCTAGTCGGACTAGCTCGTTAGCCAAAAACATTCAGTACTTC. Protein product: CSASRTSSLAKNIQYF.

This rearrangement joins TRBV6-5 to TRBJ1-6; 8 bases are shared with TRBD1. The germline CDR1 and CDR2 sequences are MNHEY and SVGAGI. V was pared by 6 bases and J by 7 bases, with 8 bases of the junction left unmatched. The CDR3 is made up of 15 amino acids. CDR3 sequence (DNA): TGTGCCAGCAGCACGGACAGGGCCCTAAATTCACCCCTCCACTTT. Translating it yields CASSTDRALNSPLHF.

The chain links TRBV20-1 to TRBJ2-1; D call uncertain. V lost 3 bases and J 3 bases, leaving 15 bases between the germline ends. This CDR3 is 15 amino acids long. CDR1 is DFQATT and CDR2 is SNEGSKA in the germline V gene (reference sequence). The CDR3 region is CSASRRPERYNEQFF. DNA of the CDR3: TGCAGTGCTAGCCGACGACCGGAGCGCTACAATGAGCAGTTCTTC.